This T cell receptor beta chain was documented in a study of shared clonotypes between healthy human individuals. This CDR3 contains 15 residues. V gave up 2 bases and J gave up 0 bases; unmatched junction bases: 3. CDR1 and CDR2 from the germline V gene are GTSNPN and SVGIG (reference sequence). Concerning this clone: Its antigen is currently unknown.

Broader study findings: All-four-donor shared clonotypes had higher generation probabilities than non-shared clonotypes did. Among the subsets, naive ones generally showed larger estimated richness than memory ones.

Sorted-subset replicate PCR reactions contained 200 to 250 ng DNA, corresponding to about 30,000 T cell genomes. The repertoire was sequenced with immunoSEQ multiplex PCR; TCRdb's copy has only in-frame clones and lacks some. The sample shows more than 2,000,000 clones, approximately 90% of them seen only once. Every donor, a Caucasian adult, lived in Nashville, Tennessee. The sequenced material came from naive CD4+ T cells sorted from blood. Subset described: CD45RA+ positively selected. The rearrangement links TRBV30 to TRBJ1-4, with 7 positions matching TRBD1. This TCR derives from a man aged 18 to 30 in good health. DNA for the CDR3: TGTGCCTGGAGTCCGGGACAGTCAACTAATGAAAAACTGTTTTTT. This gives the protein CAWSPGQSTNEKLFF. Supplemented by reference TRBV30 and TRBJ1-4, the full variable domain reads SQTIHQWPATLVQPVGSPLSLECTVEGTSNPNLYWYRQAAGRGLQLLFYSVGIGQISSEVPQNLSASRPQDRQFILSSKKLLLSDSGFYLCAWSPGQSTNEKLFFGSGTQLSVL.